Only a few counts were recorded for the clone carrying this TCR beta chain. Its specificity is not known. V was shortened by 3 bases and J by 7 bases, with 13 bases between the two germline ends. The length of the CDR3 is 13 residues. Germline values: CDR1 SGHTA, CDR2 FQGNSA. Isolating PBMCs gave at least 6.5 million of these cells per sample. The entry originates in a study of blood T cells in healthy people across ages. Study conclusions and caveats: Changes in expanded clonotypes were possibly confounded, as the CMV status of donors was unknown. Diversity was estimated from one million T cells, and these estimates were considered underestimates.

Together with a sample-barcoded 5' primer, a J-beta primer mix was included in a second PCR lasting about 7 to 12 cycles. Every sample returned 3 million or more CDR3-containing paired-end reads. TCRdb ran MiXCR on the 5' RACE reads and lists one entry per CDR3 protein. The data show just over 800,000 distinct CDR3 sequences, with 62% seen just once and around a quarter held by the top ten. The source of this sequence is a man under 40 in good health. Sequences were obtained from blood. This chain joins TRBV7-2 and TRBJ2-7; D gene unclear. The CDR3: CASSFGSAREQYF. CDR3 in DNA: TGTGCCAGCAGCTTTGGATCAGCGAGGGAGCAGTACTTC. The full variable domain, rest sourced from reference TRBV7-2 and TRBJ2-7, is GAGVSQSPSNKVTEKGKDVELRCDPISGHTALYWYRQSLGQGLEFLIYFQGNSAPDKSGLPSDRFSAERTGGSVSTLTIQRTQQEDSAVYLCASSFGSAREQYFGPGTRLTVT.